These T cell receptor beta chains were read from a single sample in a study of persistence of HIV-infected CD4 T cells. Some clones are missing from TCRdb's copy, which holds only in-frame ones; the method was immunoSEQ multiplex PCR. Of about 36,000 clones listed, over 75% are singletons. The antigens for these receptors are not known. Sequenced here: cultured CD4+ T cells from PBMCs, sampled from a patient who received antiretroviral therapy. Receptors were obtained from an adult with HIV. The donor label of this sample is uncertain. CDR3s include the opening cysteine and the closing phenylalanine or tryptophan.

V,J,CDR3
TRBV2,TRBJ1-2,CASSAGQGIYGYTF
TRBV6-1,TRBJ2-3,CASSEAMGRLAQLDTQYF
TRBV5-1,TRBJ2-3,CASRAQAGRTDTQYF
TRBV6-5,TRBJ2-7,CASSFGQGATYEQYF
TRBV19,TRBJ1-5,CASKTGQGWRQPQHF
TRBV6-5,TRBJ2-7,CASSYLRQGYEQYF
TRBV7-2,TRBJ2-2,CASSSPRPGELFF
TRBV3-1/TRBV3-2,TRBJ2-1,CASSPRGEGRQFF
TRBV18,TRBJ1-5,CASSPDGKRTQPQHF
TRBV7-2,TRBJ2-4,CASSRKARGKMSKNIQYF
TRBV30,TRBJ1-2,CAWSTRQGAGGYTF
TRBV6-4,TRBJ2-3,CASSSDLTDTQYF
TRBV6-5,TRBJ2-2,CASIRGAGELFF
TRBV5-1,TRBJ2-1,CASSLVGTVFDEQFF
TRBV19,TRBJ2-5,CASSILGTGEETQYF
TRBV3-1/TRBV3-2,TRBJ2-1,CASSQDVQGRGQFF
TRBV28,TRBJ1-2,CASSSPVIAGNGYTF
TRBV7-3,TRBJ2-3,CASSPTPWAGPGGTQYF
TRBV28,TRBJ2-3,CASSFTGQQISYTDTQYF
TRBV2,TRBJ1-2,CASSDGIGSWGYTF
TRBV14,TRBJ1-1,CASSQYQGQPGTEAFF
TRBV2,TRBJ1-2,CASSFRGRGYTF
TRBV12-3/TRBV12-4,TRBJ1-1,CASTKMQGAAFF
TRBV5-1,TRBJ2-7,CASSLLTRPTFNEQYF
TRBV6-6,TRBJ1-5,CASSQRGGALTAGPQHF
TRBV14,TRBJ2-7,CASSQRSPGYEQYF
TRBV5-8,TRBJ1-6,CASSLGRRGNSPLHF
TRBV6-5,TRBJ2-7,CASSSSQGTGRGEQYF
TRBV5-1,TRBJ2-1,CASSSRWAGSYNEQFF
TRBV11-2,TRBJ1-4,CASSLAGATNEKLFF
TRBV19,TRBJ2-3,CASSIDRAGQGADTQYF
TRBV4-2,TRBJ2-3,CASSQRASGGVKRTDTQYF
TRBV7-9,TRBJ2-1,CASSPDSSYNEQFF